This T cell receptor (beta chain) is from a study of T-cell reconstitution after alpha-beta-depleted transplantation in children. This clonotype came up a few times. CDR3 length equals 14 residues. Germline V CDR1 and CDR2: PRHDT, FYEKMQ (reference sequence). Between the trimmed V and J ends, which lost 5 bases and 5 bases, there was a span of 15 bases. Unique molecular identifiers were used to barcode this TCRbeta library. TCRdb ran MiXCR on the PCR reads and lists one entry per CDR3 protein. The repertoire holds hundreds of thousands of distinct CDR3 sequences, around 10% seen once, with 6.2% in the top ten.

The sequences come from PBMCs from the stem cell graft donor, collected from the stem cell graft. The chain combines TRBV13 with TRBJ1-1, with D perhaps TRBD1 (6 bases). This sequence originates from a human donor who donated a stem cell graft to a child with acute lymphoblastic leukemia. CDR3 sequence (DNA): TGTGCCAGCAGCCCGGGACTGAGGGGGACTGAAGCTTTCTTT. This encodes CASSPGLRGTEAFF.